This TCR beta chain was recovered during a study of early stage breast cancer tumors. Generated by immunoSEQ multiplex PCR, the TCRdb table keeps only in-frame clones and is missing some. The sample has nearly 70,000 clones; 65% to 85% are singletons. This clone was detected only a few times. The CDR3 has 14 amino acids. Germline lookup yields CDR1 LNHDA and CDR2 SQIVND (reference sequence). V gave up 6 bases and J gave up 2 bases, with 11 bases separating them. The clonotype originates from a person between 35 and 49 years old with breast cancer. The chain joins TRBV19 to TRBJ2-4, with a possible D match to TRBD1 (5 bases). Sequencing input: blood. CDR3 loop: CASRDGATKNIQYF. The CDR3 region has the DNA TGTGCCAGTAGGGATGGGGCAACCAAAAACATTCAGTACTTC.